The T cell receptor (beta chain) described here comes from a study of T cells in Graves' hyperthyroidism and ophthalmopathy. For the study at large: Peripheral blood collection took place at initial diagnosis, before any treatment.

Researchers amplified the TCR beta CDR3 regions from RNA transcripts. Using the HTBI primer set, a first-round RT-PCR was run on the TCR CDR3. Using its own MiXCR run on the multiplex PCR reads, TCRdb lists one record per CDR3 protein. This table has hundreds of thousands of distinct CDR3 sequences, about 14% appearing once. The study left out patients who had uncontrolled infection, other autoimmune disease, pregnancy or lactation. For the diagnoses, clinical symptoms, serum thyroxine and TRAb, thyroid ultrasound and orbital computed tomography were used. Source material for PBMCs was around 10 ml fresh peripheral blood. V was trimmed by 6 bases and J by 0 bases, leaving 12 bases between them. There are 16 residues in the CDR3. Germline V gene data show CDR1 as MNHNS and CDR2 as SASEGT.

The source of this sequence is a woman in her twenties or thirties with Graves' hyperthyroidism that later progressed to Graves' ophthalmopathy. Material: blood. The V gene is TRBV6-1, the J gene TRBJ1-6, with no clear D. The CDR3 here is CASRAAGSSYNSPLHF. DNA of the CDR3: TGTGCCAGCAGAGCAGCGGGGAGCTCCTATAATTCACCCCTCCACTTT.